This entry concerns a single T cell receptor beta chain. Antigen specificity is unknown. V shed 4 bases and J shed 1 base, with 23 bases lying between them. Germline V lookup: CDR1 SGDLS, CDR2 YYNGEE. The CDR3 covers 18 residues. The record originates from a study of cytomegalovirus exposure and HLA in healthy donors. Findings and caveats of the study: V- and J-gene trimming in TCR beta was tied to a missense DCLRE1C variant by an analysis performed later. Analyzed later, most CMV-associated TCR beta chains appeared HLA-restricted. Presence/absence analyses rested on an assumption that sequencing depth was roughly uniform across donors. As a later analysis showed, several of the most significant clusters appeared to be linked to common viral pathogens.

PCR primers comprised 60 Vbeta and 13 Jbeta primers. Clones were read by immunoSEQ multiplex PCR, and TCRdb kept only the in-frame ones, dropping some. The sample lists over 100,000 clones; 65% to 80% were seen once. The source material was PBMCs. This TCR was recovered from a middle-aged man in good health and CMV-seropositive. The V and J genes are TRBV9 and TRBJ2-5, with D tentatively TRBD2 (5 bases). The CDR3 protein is CASSRGLDSNSRQETQYF. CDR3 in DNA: TGTGCCAGCAGCAGAGGACTTGATTCCAACTCCCGCCAAGAGACCCAGTACTTC.